A single sample gave rise to the 25 T cell receptor beta chains below, sequenced in a study of T cell responses to AZD1222 COVID-19 vaccine. The protocol was immunoSEQ multiplex PCR, while the TCRdb copy is restricted to in-frame clones and leaves out a portion. The table records tens of thousands of clones, 90% of them present only once. The material was peripheral blood, obtained on day 0 of AZD1222 vaccination. The receptors shown here come from an adult in good health.

The rearrangement uses TRBV7-8 and TRBJ2-5; 8 nucleotides agree with TRBD1. The V gene end was trimmed by 5 bases and the J gene end by 5 bases; junction bases not matched to a gene: 7. CDR3 length: 14 residues. Germline lookup yields CDR1 SGHVS and CDR2 FQNEAQ. In DNA form, the CDR3 reads TGTGCCAGCAGCCGGCAGGGGGCGCAGGAGACCCAGTACTTC. Protein product: CASSRQGAQETQYF. Full variable domain (outside the CDR3, taken from reference TRBV7-8 and TRBJ2-5): GAGVSQSPRYKVAKRGQDVALRCDPISGHVSLFWYQQALGQGPEFLTYFQNEAQLDKSGLPSDRFFAERPEGSVSTLKIQRTQQEDSAVYLCASSRQGAQETQYFGPGTRLLVL.

The chain carries TRBV6-6 and TRBJ2-1; D is ambiguous. V was pared by 4 bases and J by 5 bases, with 9 bases between. There are 13 residues in the CDR3. In germline, CDR1 is MNHNY, CDR2 SVGAGI (reference sequence). This chain's CDR3 is CASSSARNNEQFF. Written as DNA, the CDR3 is TGTGCCAGCAGTTCTGCTAGGAACAATGAGCAGTTCTTC.

The rearrangement uses TRBV29-1 and TRBJ2-7, with unresolved D. The germline V gene has CDR1 SQVTM and CDR2 ANQGSEA. V was trimmed by 3 bases and J by 4 bases, leaving 7 bases between them. This CDR3 spans 11 amino acids. CDR3: CSVEKSYEQYF. In DNA, the CDR3 is TGCAGCGTTGAGAAATCTTACGAGCAGTACTTC.

J is TRBJ2-2 and V is TRBV30; D is perhaps TRBD2 (6 bases). Germline CDR1 reads GTSNPN; CDR2 reads SVGIG (reference sequence). The length of the CDR3 is 15 residues. V lost 2 bases, J lost 0 bases, and 10 bases lay in between. The CDR3 DNA sequence: TGTGCCTGGAGTAAGGGCGGGACGAACACCGGGGAGCTGTTTTTT. As protein: CAWSKGGTNTGELFF.

The genes are TRBV7-9 and TRBJ1-3; no reliable D call. The CDR3 covers 13 residues. From germline, CDR1 is SEHNR and CDR2 FQNEAQ (reference sequence). The ends were cut back, 7 bases at V and 10 bases at J, with 17 bases in the middle. DNA for the CDR3: TGTGCCAGCACCCGACCCCTAGGCGAAACCATATATTTT. This codes for CASTRPLGETIYF.

The chain combines TRBV5-4 with TRBJ1-5; 8 bases align to TRBD1. Germline CDR1 reads SGHNT; CDR2 reads YYREEE (reference sequence). The CDR3 contains 14 residues. After removal of 4 bases from V and 4 bases from J, the junction contained 4 bases not matched to a gene. CDR3 DNA sequence: TGTGCCAGCAGCGAACAGGGGGTTAATCAGCCCCAGCATTTT. As protein: CASSEQGVNQPQHF.

V gene TRBV7-9 combines with J gene TRBJ2-5; D unclear. Germline V gene sequence: CDR1 SEHNR, CDR2 FQNEAQ (reference sequence). V was cut by 3 bases and J by 5 bases, with 4 bases left in between. The CDR3 is made up of 11 amino acids. The CDR3 coding sequence is TGTGCCAGCAGCTTGATCGAGACCCAGTACTTC. It is translated as CASSLIETQYF.

The CDR3, as DNA: TGTGCCAGCAGTCCTTCGGAAAGCTCCTACAATGAGCAGTTCTTC. The encoded protein is CASSPSESSYNEQFF. The rearrangement uses TRBV6-4 and TRBJ2-1; D is undetermined. V was shortened by 5 bases and J by 0 bases, with 11 bases between the two germline ends. The CDR3 covers 15 residues. From germline, CDR1 is MRHNA and CDR2 SNTAGT.

The chain employs TRBV29-1 and TRBJ1-1; D is unclear. The germline V and J ends were trimmed by 0 bases and 8 bases, with 7 bases remaining between them. The length of the CDR3 is 11 residues. Germline CDR1 reads SQVTM; CDR2 reads ANQGSEA. The CDR3 is CSVEDLGEAFF. CDR3 coding DNA: TGCAGCGTTGAAGATCTAGGGGAAGCTTTCTTT. The full variable domain, its missing parts supplied by reference TRBV29-1 and TRBJ1-1, is SAVISQKPSRDICQRGTSLTIQCQVDSQVTMMFWYRQQPGQSLTLIATANQGSEATYESGFVIDKFPISRPNLTFSTLTVSNMSPEDSSIYLCSVEDLGEAFFGQGTRLTVV.

This clone was picked up one time. J is TRBJ2-2 and V is TRBV19, with 11 bases identical to TRBD1. The germline gives CDR1 LNHDA, CDR2 SQIVND (reference sequence). This CDR3 contains 17 residues. With V trimmed by 0 bases and J by 3 bases, 3 bases remained unmatched. DNA of the CDR3: TGTGCCAGTAGTATAGACCTGGGACAGGGGGACACCGGGGAGCTGTTTTTT. This gives the protein CASSIDLGQGDTGELFF. Complete variable domain (other parts from reference TRBV19 and TRBJ2-2): DGGITQSPKYLFRKEGQNVTLSCEQNLNHDAMYWYRQDPGQGLRLIYYSQIVNDFQKGDIAEGYSVSREKKESFPLTVTSAQKNPTAFYLCASSIDLGQGDTGELFFGEGSRLTVL.

This chain connects TRBV19 to TRBJ2-1; no reliable D call. Trimming cost V 2 bases and J 5 bases, with 7 bases left between them. The CDR3 contains 13 residues. Germline-derived CDR1 and CDR2 are LNHDA and SQIVND (reference sequence). The CDR3 region is CASSIPENNEQFF. The CDR3 DNA reads TGTGCCAGTAGTATACCCGAGAACAATGAGCAGTTCTTC.

The chain has TRBV5-4 and TRBJ2-3; D remains ambiguous. Trimming shortened V by 0 bases and J by 8 bases, and 10 bases separated the two germline ends. In germline, CDR1 is SGHNT, CDR2 YYREEE (reference sequence). CDR3 length: 13 residues. The CDR3 is CASSLGPLGTQYF. The CDR3, as DNA: TGTGCCAGCAGCTTGGGCCCCCTTGGTACGCAGTATTTT.

This sequence joins TRBV25-1 and TRBJ2-2; D remains unclear. V lost 3 bases and J lost 1, with 15 bases in between. This CDR3 spans 17 amino acids. Per the germline V gene, CDR1 is MGHDK and CDR2 is SYGVNS. The CDR3 nucleotides read TGTGCCAGCAGTGATTCCCGGCTACACCTGAACACCGGGGAGCTGTTTTTT. It yields the protein CASSDSRLHLNTGELFF.

The gene calls are TRBV9 and TRBJ2-3, with 7 bases aligning to TRBD2. After removal of 3 bases from V and 3 bases from J, the junction contained 19 bases not matched to a gene. The CDR3 sequence is 19 residues long. Per the germline V gene, CDR1 is SGDLS and CDR2 is YYNGEE. The CDR3 nucleotides read TGTGCCAGCAGCGCCTCCCTTTCCGCTAGCGGAGTGGGGACAGATACGCAGTATTTT. As protein: CASSASLSASGVGTDTQYF.

The CDR3 sequence: CASSDSSLGIPYHGYTF. As DNA, the CDR3 is TGTGCCAGCAGTGACTCTTCTTTAGGGATCCCCTATCATGGCTACACCTTC. The rearrangement uses TRBV6-4 and TRBJ1-2; no definite D call. The germline V gene has CDR1 MRHNA and CDR2 SNTAGT. V gave up 0 bases and J gave up 6 bases, with 20 bases separating them. The CDR3 spans 17 residues.

This clone turned up a few times. The chain joins TRBV5-6 to TRBJ2-5; 7 bases fit TRBD1. Germline CDR1 SGHDT, CDR2 YYEEEE. The CDR3 has 11 amino acids. V was clipped by 4 bases and J by 7 bases; unmatched bases: 1. The CDR3 is CASSRQGTQYF. In DNA form, the CDR3 reads TGTGCCAGCAGCCGACAGGGGACCCAGTACTTC.

In this sample, this clone turned up a few times. V is TRBV6-5 and J is TRBJ1-5, with D perhaps TRBD1 (5 bases). V gave up 7 bases and J gave up 5 bases, with 18 bases separating them. CDR3 size: 15 residues. CDR1 is MNHEY and CDR2 is SVGAGI in the germline V gene. The CDR3 DNA reads TGTGCCAGCACAAAGGGGCCTGAGACCTATCAGCCCCAGCATTTT. The encoded protein is CASTKGPETYQPQHF.

The CDR3 region has the DNA TGTGCCAGCAGCTTCAGTACTGACACTGAAGCTTTCTTT. Protein product: CASSFSTDTEAFF. This chain connects TRBV7-3 to TRBJ1-1; D gene unclear. Germline V gives CDR1 SGHTA, CDR2 FQGTGA. The CDR3 has 13 amino acids. The germline V and J ends were trimmed by 3 bases and 3 bases, with 8 bases remaining between them.

J is TRBJ1-2 and V is TRBV7-2; D unclear. This CDR3 has 13 amino acids. V was trimmed by 7 bases and J by 6 bases, leaving 15 bases between them. The germline V gene has CDR1 SGHTA and CDR2 FQGNSA. In DNA form, the CDR3 reads TGTGCCAGCACTTCGGGGAAAATTCATGGCTACACCTTC. It codes for CASTSGKIHGYTF. Full variable domain (remainder filled in from reference TRBV7-2 and TRBJ1-2): GAGVSQSPSNKVTEKGKDVELRCDPISGHTALYWYRQSLGQGLEFLIYFQGNSAPDKSGLPSDRFSAERTGGSVSTLTIQRTQQEDSAVYLCASTSGKIHGYTFGSGTRLTVV.

V and J are TRBV19 and TRBJ1-2, with D maybe TRBD1 (5 bases). The V and J ends lost 3 bases and 3 bases respectively, with 8 bases between them. The CDR3 is made up of 13 amino acids. The germline V gene encodes CDR1 LNHDA and CDR2 SQIVND (reference sequence). The CDR3 bases are TGTGCCAGTAGTATTAGGGGAGACTATGGCTACACCTTC. Translation: CASSIRGDYGYTF.

The chain joins TRBV14 to TRBJ1-2; 10 bases are shared with TRBD1. Trimming at V came to 4 bases and at J to 8 bases, leaving 10 bases not matched to a gene. Germline lookup yields CDR1 SGHDN and CDR2 FVKESK. The CDR3 covers 15 residues. Here the CDR3 DNA reads TGTGCCAGCAGCCGGCAGACAGGGGGCTCGGAAGGCTACACCTTC. Protein product: CASSRQTGGSEGYTF.

This chain links TRBV27 with TRBJ2-5; maybe TRBD2 (6 bases). The CDR3 runs to 14 residues. With 4 bases removed from V and 2 bases from J, the gap between germline ends came to 11 bases. The V gene's germline CDR1 is MNHEY and CDR2 SMNVEV (reference sequence). The chain's CDR3 is CASSSPGAQETQYF. As DNA, the CDR3 is TGTGCCAGCAGTTCCCCGGGAGCACAAGAGACCCAGTACTTC.

V usage is TRBV6-5 and J usage is TRBJ2-3; 12 bases are a match to TRBD2. The CDR3 extends over 16 amino acids. CDR1 MNHEY and CDR2 SVGAGI come from the germline V gene. J gave up 2 bases and V 4 bases, and 4 bases lay outside the gene matches. CDR3 amino acids: CASSSWTSGDTDTQYF. The CDR3 DNA follows: TGTGCCAGCAGTTCCTGGACTAGCGGGGACACAGATACGCAGTATTTT.

This sequence joins TRBV4-1 and TRBJ1-1; D might be TRBD1 (6 bases). This CDR3 is 14 amino acids long. Trimming cost V 4 bases and J 6 bases, with 15 bases left between them. Germline values: CDR1 MGHRA, CDR2 YSYEKL. The CDR3 spells CASSLTGASAEAFF. CDR3 nucleotide sequence: TGCGCCAGCAGCCTGACGGGGGCAAGTGCTGAAGCTTTCTTT.

The chain recombines TRBV5-6 with TRBJ2-2; 10 bases agree with TRBD2. CDR3 length equals 15 residues. Germline trimming cut 3 bases from V and 6 bases from J; bases unmatched to any gene: 5. The germline CDR1 and CDR2 sequences are SGHDT and YYEEEE. The CDR3 spells CASSSLAGAPGELFF. CDR3 coding DNA: TGTGCCAGCAGCTCGCTAGCGGGAGCCCCCGGGGAGCTGTTTTTT.